This passage covers 29 T cell receptor beta chains from one sample sequenced in a study of graft-versus-host responses after intestinal transplantation. This table comes from immunoSEQ multiplex PCR, and its TCRdb copy is limited to in-frame clones, with some not included. The sample lists 60,000 to 80,000 clones; 90% were seen once. Antigens for these TCRs are unknown. This specimen consisted of unstimulated CD8+ T cells sorted from spleen or lymph node cells, obtained before intestinal transplant. The receptors shown here come from a human donor who received an intestinal transplant.

The chain combines TRBV19 with TRBJ2-7; D possibly corresponds to TRBD1 (5 bases). V was clipped by 0 bases and J by 6 bases, with 9 bases between them. Germline V gives CDR1 LNHDA, CDR2 SQIVND (reference sequence). The CDR3 loop spans 13 amino acids. In DNA, the CDR3 is TGTGCCAGTAGTATAGATCAGGGCGGCGAGCAGTACTTC. This translates into CASSIDQGGEQYF.

Written as DNA, the CDR3 is TGCGCCAGCAGCTCACCTGCGGGGGCCAGCTCCTACGAGCAGTACTTC. Protein sequence: CASSSPAGASSYEQYF. V and J are TRBV5-1 and TRBJ2-7; weak D call: TRBD2 (7 bases). The CDR3 spans 16 residues. Germline V CDR1 and CDR2: SGHRS, YFSETQ. Trimming stripped 3 bases from V and 0 bases from J, with 16 bases between.

The genes are TRBV5-5 and TRBJ1-3; no clear D gene. The CDR3 runs to 17 residues. CDR1 and CDR2 from the germline V gene are SGHKS and YYEKEE (reference sequence). V was trimmed by 4 bases and J by 4 bases, leaving 21 bases between them. The CDR3 loop is CASSPHDIQVAGNTIYF. CDR3 nucleotides: TGTGCCAGCAGCCCACACGATATTCAGGTAGCGGGAAACACCATATATTTT.

V and J are TRBV7-8 and TRBJ2-3; 10 nucleotides line up with TRBD1. The ends lost 2 bases at V and 6 bases at J; junction bases unmatched: 8. CDR3 length: 16 residues. Germline loops: CDR1 SGHVS, CDR2 FQNEAQ. CDR3 protein: CASSLSGTGAWDTQYF. CDR3 in DNA: TGTGCCAGCAGCTTATCAGGGACAGGGGCCTGGGATACGCAGTATTTT. Complete variable domain (other parts from reference TRBV7-8 and TRBJ2-3): GAGVSQSPRYKVAKRGQDVALRCDPISGHVSLFWYQQALGQGPEFLTYFQNEAQLDKSGLPSDRFFAERPEGSVSTLKIQRTQQEDSAVYLCASSLSGTGAWDTQYFGPGTRLTVL.

The chain uses TRBV5-5 and TRBJ1-3, with 9 bases fitting TRBD1. V was clipped by 0 bases and J by 2 bases; unmatched bases: 3. The CDR3 contains 16 residues. The germline CDR1 and CDR2 sequences are SGHKS and YYEKEE (reference sequence). CDR3 sequence reads: CASSLADRGTGNTIYF. The CDR3 DNA is TGTGCCAGCAGCTTGGCCGACAGGGGGACTGGAAACACCATATATTTT. Combining the CDR3 with reference TRBV5-5 and TRBJ1-3 gives the whole variable domain DAGVTQSPTHLIKTRGQQVTLRCSPISGHKSVSWYQQVLGQGPQFIFQYYEKEERGRGNFPDRFSARQFPNYSSELNVNALLLGDSALYLCASSLADRGTGNTIYFGEGSWLTVV.

This chain links TRBV29-1 with TRBJ2-2, with D perhaps matching TRBD1 (5 bases). The CDR3 runs 12 residues. V dropped 4 bases and J dropped 7 bases, with 10 bases sitting between them. Per the germline V gene, CDR1 is SQVTM and CDR2 is ANQGSEA. DNA of the CDR3: TGCAGCGTTGTTTCCGGACACGGGGAGCTGTTTTTT. Amino acids: CSVVSGHGELFF.

The V call is TRBV7-6, the J call TRBJ2-1; a possible D gene is TRBD2 (5 bases). The germline gives CDR1 SGHVS, CDR2 FNYEAQ. The CDR3 length is 13 residues. Trimming took 3 bases from V and 6 from J, leaving 9 bases between them. The CDR3 spells CASSLGTSNEQFF. The CDR3 DNA follows: TGTGCCAGCAGCTTGGGAACTAGCAATGAGCAGTTCTTC.

The chain combines TRBV11-2 with TRBJ2-3, with 14 bases aligning to TRBD2. CDR3 size: 17 residues. J was trimmed by 6 bases and V by 5 bases; bases with no gene match: 10. Germline loops: CDR1 SGHAT, CDR2 FQNNGV. The CDR3 DNA reads TGTGCCAGCAGCGCCACCGGGACTAGCGGGGGAACCGATACGCAGTATTTT. It codes for CASSATGTSGGTDTQYF.

The V and J genes are TRBV7-9 and TRBJ2-1; 8 nucleotides match TRBD2. Losses at the gene ends were 5 bases for V and 9 bases for J; bases not matched to a gene: 12. Germline CDR1 and CDR2: SEHNR and FQNEAQ (reference sequence). The CDR3 extends over 15 amino acids. The CDR3 nucleotides read TGTGCCAGCAGCCCCCGACTGAGCGGGGGAGGTGAGCAGTTCTTC. It encodes CASSPRLSGGGEQFF. The full variable domain, with the rest looked up from reference TRBV7-9 and TRBJ2-1, is DTGVSQNPRHKITKRGQNVTFRCDPISEHNRLYWYRQTLGQGPEFLTYFQNEAQLEKSRLLSDRFSAERPKGSFSTLEIQRTEQGDSAMYLCASSPRLSGGGEQFFGPGTRLTVL.

A note on this clone: One end of the junction does not line up with germline, which may come from a read error. The rearrangement uses TRBV7-7 and TRBJ2-2, with D tentatively TRBD2 (6 bases). The CDR3 runs to 13 residues. Germline V gene lookup returns CDR1 SSHAT and CDR2 FNYEAQ (reference sequence). CDR3 loop: CASSLGEAGELFF. The CDR3 DNA reads as TGTGCTAGCAGCTTGGGGGAGGCCGGGGAGCTGTTTTTT.

The V gene is TRBV4-1, the J gene TRBJ2-1; possibly TRBD2 for D (6 bases). CDR3 size: 15 residues. Germline CDR1 MGHRA, CDR2 YSYEKL. Deletions cut 1 base from V and 3 bases from J, with 10 bases between. The CDR3 DNA reads as TGCGCCAGCAGCCAAGGGGGGGACGGCTACAATGAGCAGTTCTTC. Residues: CASSQGGDGYNEQFF.

The genes are TRBV11-1 and TRBJ2-5, with a weak D call TRBD2 (6 bases). The last part of the DNA fits TRBJ2-7 better; the J call may be wrong. Germline loops: CDR1 SGHAT, CDR2 FQDESV (reference sequence). This CDR3 has 12 amino acids. The CDR3 bases are TGTGCCAGCGCGCGGGACCGCTACGAGCAGTACTTC. Translated, it gives CASARDRYEQYF.

J is TRBJ2-1 and V is TRBV15, with D possibly TRBD2 on 5 matching bases. V was cut by 1 base and J by 8 bases, with 12 bases left in between. Germline values: CDR1 LNHNV, CDR2 YYDKDF (reference sequence). CDR3 length equals 14 residues. The CDR3 coding sequence is TGTGCCACCAGCAGAGCCTCACACGGGGATGAGCAGTTCTTC. It codes for CATSRASHGDEQFF.

V gene TRBV9 combines with J gene TRBJ2-3, with 10 positions matching TRBD2. Germline assignment: CDR1 SGDLS and CDR2 YYNGEE. The trim removed 3 bases at V and 0 bases at J, leaving 10 bases unmatched. The CDR3 is 18 residues long. The chain's CDR3 is CASSATLAGVTSTDTQYF. In DNA form, the CDR3 reads TGTGCCAGCAGCGCAACCCTAGCGGGGGTAACTAGCACAGATACGCAGTATTTT.

The rearrangement joins TRBV6-4 to TRBJ2-3, with 11 bases aligning to TRBD2. CDR3 length: 14 amino acids. Per the germline V gene, CDR1 is MRHNA and CDR2 is SNTAGT. V lost 3 bases to trimming and J lost 4 bases; unmatched junction nucleotides: 0. The CDR3 region has the DNA TGTGCCAGCAGTGATAGCGGGGGGGCAGATACGCAGTATTTT. Translation: CASSDSGGADTQYF.

The chain uses TRBV7-6 and TRBJ2-3, with a weak D call TRBD1 (6 bases). Deletions cut 6 bases from V and 2 bases from J, with 12 bases between. CDR1 and CDR2 (germline): SGHVS, FNYEAQ. The CDR3 contains 14 residues. The CDR3 nucleotides read TGTGCCAGCAGTCCCAGGGGAAACACAGATACGCAGTATTTT. Translating gives CASSPRGNTDTQYF.

V gene TRBV9 combines with J gene TRBJ1-1, with 7 nucleotides matching TRBD1. Germline V lookup: CDR1 SGDLS, CDR2 YYNGEE. CDR3 length equals 12 residues. Unmatched junction bases numbered 3, after V lost 1 base and J lost 9 bases. The CDR3: CASSVPGQQAFF. DNA of the CDR3: TGTGCCAGCAGCGTACCGGGACAGCAAGCTTTCTTT. Using reference TRBV9 and TRBJ1-1 for the parts outside the CDR3, the full variable domain is DSGVTQTPKHLITATGQRVTLRCSPRSGDLSVYWYQQSLDQGLQFLIQYYNGEERAKGNILERFSAQQFPDLHSELNLSSLELGDSALYFCASSVPGQQAFFGQGTRLTVV.

V usage is TRBV7-9 and J usage is TRBJ1-1; D may be TRBD1 (5 bases). The CDR3 is made up of 14 amino acids. The V end lost 1 base, the J end lost 4 bases, and 10 bases lay between the germline ends. Per the germline V gene, CDR1 is SEHNR and CDR2 is FQNEAQ (reference sequence). DNA for the CDR3: TGTGCCAGCAGCTTAGACAGGATAGGCACTGAAGCTTTCTTT. This translates into CASSLDRIGTEAFF.

The rearrangement links TRBV7-3 to TRBJ2-5; TRBD2 agrees at 8 bases. V gave up 3 bases and J gave up 3 bases; unmatched junction bases: 3. CDR1 and CDR2 (germline): SGHTA, FQGTGA. There are 14 residues in the CDR3. The CDR3 is CASSFRGGEETQYF. The CDR3 DNA reads as TGTGCCAGCAGCTTCCGGGGGGGCGAAGAGACCCAGTACTTC.

The chain carries TRBV5-6 and TRBJ2-5, with 11 bases lining up with TRBD2. CDR1 is SGHDT and CDR2 is YYEEEE in the germline V gene. Germline trimming cut 4 bases from V and 4 bases from J; bases unmatched to any gene: 9. The CDR3 contains 16 residues. CDR3 nucleotides: TGTGCCAGCAGCCCTGTAGCGGGGGGGCCTGGAGAGACCCAGTACTTC. Its protein is CASSPVAGGPGETQYF.

V usage is TRBV9 and J usage is TRBJ2-7; D is uncertain. The CDR3 is 13 amino acids. CDR1 is SGDLS, CDR2 YYNGEE, per germline. Between the trimmed V and J ends, which lost 2 bases and 5 bases, there was a span of 11 bases. The CDR3 protein is CASSVGSWNEQYF. In nucleotides, the CDR3 is TGTGCCAGCAGCGTTGGTAGCTGGAACGAGCAGTACTTC.

V usage is TRBV19 and J usage is TRBJ2-7; TRBD1 is a possible D gene (5 bases). The ends were cut back, 10 bases at V and 7 bases at J, with 14 bases in the middle. The CDR3 runs 11 residues. Germline lookup yields CDR1 LNHDA and CDR2 SQIVND (reference sequence). CDR3 amino acids: CATASPGEQYF. The CDR3 DNA sequence: TGTGCCACCGCGTCCCCAGGGGAGCAGTACTTC.

The rearrangement links TRBV7-9 to TRBJ2-7; 7 bases fit TRBD2. Germline CDR1 SEHNR, CDR2 FQNEAQ (reference sequence). The V and J ends lost 5 bases and 4 bases, in that order; junction bases with no gene match: 14. This CDR3 comprises 16 residues. CDR3 sequence: CASSKEGGQGWYEQYF. As DNA, the CDR3 is TGTGCCAGCAGCAAAGAGGGAGGGCAGGGCTGGTACGAGCAGTACTTC. The full variable domain, in which reference TRBV7-9 and TRBJ2-7 provide the parts outside the CDR3, is DTGVSQNPRHKITKRGQNVTFRCDPISEHNRLYWYRQTLGQGPEFLTYFQNEAQLEKSRLLSDRFSAERPKGSFSTLEIQRTEQGDSAMYLCASSKEGGQGWYEQYFGPGTRLTVT.

The chain couples TRBV7-2 to TRBJ2-5, with 8 nucleotides matching TRBD2. The germline V gene encodes CDR1 SGHTA and CDR2 FQGNSA. After removal of 1 base from V and 3 bases from J, the junction contained 7 bases not matched to a gene. The CDR3 runs to 16 residues. Written as DNA, the CDR3 is TGTGCCAGCAGCTTAGAGCCCCTAGCGGGTGAAGAGACCCAGTACTTC. The encoded protein is CASSLEPLAGEETQYF.

The chain uses TRBV6-5 and TRBJ2-2; D unresolved. Trimming stripped 2 bases from V and 7 bases from J, with 2 bases between. The CDR3 extends over 11 amino acids. From germline, CDR1 is MNHEY and CDR2 SVGAGI. CDR3 sequence reads: CASSYHGELFF. The DNA of the CDR3 is TGTGCCAGCAGTTACCACGGGGAGCTGTTTTTT.

V is TRBV7-9 and J is TRBJ1-1; D might be TRBD1 (5 bases). V was trimmed by 0 bases and J by 0 bases, leaving 8 bases between them. The CDR3 extends over 15 amino acids. Germline CDR1 is SEHNR and CDR2 is FQNEAQ (reference sequence). The CDR3 reads CASSLAGGMNTEAFF. In DNA, the CDR3 is TGTGCCAGCAGCTTAGCGGGGGGGATGAACACTGAAGCTTTCTTT.

The chain is built from TRBV7-6 and TRBJ2-1, with D possibly matching TRBD1 (8 bases). The CDR3 has 17 residues. The V end was cut by 1 base, the J end by 0 bases, with 13 bases between. Per the germline V gene, CDR1 is SGHVS and CDR2 is FNYEAQ. The DNA for the CDR3 is TGTGCCAGCAGCTTAGTGACAGGGGAGGGCTCCTACAATGAGCAGTTCTTC. This translates into CASSLVTGEGSYNEQFF. The full variable domain, rest sourced from reference TRBV7-6 and TRBJ2-1, is GAGVSQSPRYKVTKRGQDVALRCDPISGHVSLYWYRQALGQGPEFLTYFNYEAQQDKSGLPNDRFSAERPEGSISTLTIQRTEQRDSAMYRCASSLVTGEGSYNEQFFGPGTRLTVL.

The chain is built from TRBV27 and TRBJ1-3; a weak D match, TRBD1 (5 bases). The CDR3 contains 17 residues. V was clipped by 0 bases and J by 2 bases, with 14 bases between them. CDR1 is MNHEY and CDR2 is SMNVEV in the germline V gene (reference sequence). CDR3 sequence reads: CASSLSGQGLTGNTIYF. The CDR3 DNA reads TGTGCCAGCAGTTTATCGGGTCAGGGACTAACTGGAAACACCATATATTTT.

The rearrangement links TRBV6-6 to TRBJ2-5, with D possibly being TRBD1 (7 bases). The CDR3 covers 12 residues. Trimming took 7 bases from V and 2 from J, leaving 8 bases between them. Germline assignment: CDR1 MNHNY and CDR2 SVGAGI (reference sequence). The CDR3 spells CASTGGQETQYF. CDR3 coding DNA: TGTGCCAGCACAGGGGGGCAAGAGACCCAGTACTTC.